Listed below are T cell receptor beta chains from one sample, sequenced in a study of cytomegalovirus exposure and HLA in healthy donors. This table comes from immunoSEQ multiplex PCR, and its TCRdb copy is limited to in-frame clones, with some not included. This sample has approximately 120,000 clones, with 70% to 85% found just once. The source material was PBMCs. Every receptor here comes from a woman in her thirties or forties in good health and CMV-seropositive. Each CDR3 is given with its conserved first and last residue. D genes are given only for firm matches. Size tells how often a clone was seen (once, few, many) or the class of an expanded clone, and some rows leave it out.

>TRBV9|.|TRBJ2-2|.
CASNRGGDTGELFF
TGTGCCAGCAATCGAGGGGGAGACACCGGGGAGCTGTTTTTT
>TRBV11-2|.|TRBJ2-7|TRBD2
CASSRRGDVYEQYF
TGTGCCAGCAGCCGGCGGGGGGACGTCTACGAGCAGTACTTC
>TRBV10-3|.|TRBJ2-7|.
CAISPDRTSYEQYF
TGTGCCATCAGTCCGGACAGAACCTCCTACGAGCAGTACTTC
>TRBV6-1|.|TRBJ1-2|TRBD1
CASSHTGTAPHAF
TGTGCCAGCAGTCACACCGGGACAGCCCCCCACGCCTTC
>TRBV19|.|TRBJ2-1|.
CASSMAPYNEQFF
TGTGCCAGTAGTATGGCACCCTACAATGAGCAGTTCTTC
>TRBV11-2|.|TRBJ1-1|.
CASSLTRVAEAFF
TGTGCCAGCAGCTTAACCAGGGTTGCTGAAGCTTTCTTT
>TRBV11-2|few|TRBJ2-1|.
CASSLLVTNEQFF
TGTGCCAGCAGCTTACTAGTCACCAATGAGCAGTTCTTC
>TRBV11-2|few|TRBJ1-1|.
CASSLETAPITEAFF
TGTGCCAGCAGCTTAGAGACAGCCCCAATCACTGAAGCTTTCTTT
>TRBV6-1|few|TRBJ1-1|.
CASNVGRRGTEAFF
TGTGCCAGCAATGTCGGACGCCGGGGGACTGAAGCTTTCTTT
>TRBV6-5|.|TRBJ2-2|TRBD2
CASSSSGIPTGELFF
TGTGCCAGCAGTTCTAGCGGGATCCCAACCGGGGAGCTGTTTTTT
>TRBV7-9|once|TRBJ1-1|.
CASSPSTLQGYTEAFF
TGTGCCAGCAGCCCCTCGACCCTTCAGGGATACACTGAAGCTTTCTTT
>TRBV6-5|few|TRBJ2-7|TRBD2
CASSRGGRGYEQYF
TGTGCCAGCTCCCGGGGGGGCAGGGGCTACGAGCAGTACTTC
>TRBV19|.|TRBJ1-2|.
CASSLELRYGYTF
TGTGCCAGTAGTTTGGAGCTCCGTTATGGCTACACCTTC
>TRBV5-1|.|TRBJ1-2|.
CASSLRGGGYTF
TGCGCCAGCAGCTTGCGAGGGGGTGGCTACACCTTC
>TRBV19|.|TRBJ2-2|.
CASSIQGQNTGELFF
TGTGCCAGTAGTATTCAAGGACAGAACACCGGGGAGCTGTTTTTT
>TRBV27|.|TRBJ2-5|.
CASSLSLYQETQYF
TGTGCCAGCAGTTTATCACTGTACCAAGAGACCCAGTACTTC
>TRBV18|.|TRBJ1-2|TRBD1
CASSPGQVYGYTF
TGTGCCAGCTCACCCGGACAGGTCTATGGCTACACCTTC
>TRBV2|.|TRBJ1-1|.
CASRGGTEAFF
TGTGCCAGCAGGGGGGGCACTGAAGCTTTCTTT
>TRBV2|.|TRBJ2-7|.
CASRPATGDTLKLEQYF
TGTGCCAGCAGACCCGCAACCGGGGATACACTCAAATTGGAGCAGTACTTC
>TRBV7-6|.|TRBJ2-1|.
CASSLLYNNEQFF
TGTGCCAGCAGCTTATTGTATAACAATGAGCAGTTCTTC
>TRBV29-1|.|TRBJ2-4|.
CSVRDLKNIQYF
TGCAGCGTTAGGGACTTAAAAAACATTCAGTACTTC
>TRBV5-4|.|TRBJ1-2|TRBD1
CASSSQGEGGYTF
TGTGCCAGCAGCTCTCAGGGGGAAGGGGGCTACACCTTC
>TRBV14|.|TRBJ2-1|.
CASSSGLLAEQFF
TGTGCCAGCAGCTCGGGACTCCTGGCTGAGCAGTTCTTC
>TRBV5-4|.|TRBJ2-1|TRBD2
CASEKYTTSGSNEQFF
TGTGCCAGCGAAAAATATACGACTAGCGGGAGCAATGAGCAGTTCTTC
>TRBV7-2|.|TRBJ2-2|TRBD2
CASSLDGTSGRASGELFF
TGTGCCAGCAGCTTAGACGGGACTAGCGGGAGGGCCTCCGGGGAGCTGTTTTTT
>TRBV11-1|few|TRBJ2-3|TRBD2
CASSRGLASDTQYF
TGTGCCAGCAGCCGAGGACTAGCTTCGGATACGCAGTATTTT
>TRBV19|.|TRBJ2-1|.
CASSRAGPTGGEQFF
.
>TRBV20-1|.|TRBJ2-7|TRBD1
CSAATGWEQYF
TGCAGTGCTGCGACAGGGTGGGAGCAGTACTTC
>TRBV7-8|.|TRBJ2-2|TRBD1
CASSLTGGRAGELFF
TGTGCCAGCAGCTTGACAGGGGGCAGGGCCGGGGAGCTGTTTTTT
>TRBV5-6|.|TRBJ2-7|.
CASSLRLYSSYEQYF
TGTGCCAGCAGCTTGAGACTCTACTCCTCCTACGAGCAGTACTTC
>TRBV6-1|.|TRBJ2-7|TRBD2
CASSRTSGINYEQYF
TGTGCCAGCAGTCGGACTAGCGGGATCAACTACGAGCAGTACTTC
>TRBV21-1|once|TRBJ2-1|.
CASSNSRAGGELYNEQFF
TGTGCCAGCAGCAACTCGCGGGCGGGGGGTGAGCTCTACAATGAGCAGTTCTTC
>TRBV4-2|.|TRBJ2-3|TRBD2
CASSQVSLAGRDTQYF
TGTGCCAGCAGCCAAGTTTCACTAGCGGGACGGGATACGCAGTATTTT
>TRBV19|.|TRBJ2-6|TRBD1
CASSRGQGSLSGANVLTF
TGTGCCAGTAGTAGAGGACAGGGCTCCCTCTCTGGGGCCAACGTCCTGACTTTC
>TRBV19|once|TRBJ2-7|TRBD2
CASSPEVAGAYEQYF
TGTGCCAGTAGTCCTGAAGTAGCGGGGGCCTACGAGCAGTACTTC
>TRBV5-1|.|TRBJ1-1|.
CASSPPEGAHLTEAFF
TGCGCCAGCAGCCCCCCCGAAGGGGCCCACCTCACTGAAGCTTTCTTT
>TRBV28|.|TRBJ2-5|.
CASRYGLIKETQYF
TGTGCCAGCAGATATGGACTTATTAAAGAGACCCAGTACTTC
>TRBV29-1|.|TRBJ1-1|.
CSVETDQGEPFF
TGCAGCGTCGAGACGGACCAGGGCGAACCTTTCTTT
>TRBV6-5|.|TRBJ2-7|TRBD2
CASSQPSGGTYEQYF
TGTGCCAGCAGTCAACCTAGCGGGGGGACCTACGAGCAGTACTTC
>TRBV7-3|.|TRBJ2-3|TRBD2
CASSPGLAPDTQYF
TGTGCCAGCAGCCCCGGACTAGCGCCAGATACGCAGTATTTT
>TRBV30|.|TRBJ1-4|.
CAWSGNGGSNEKLFF
TGTGCCTGGAGTGGTAATGGCGGGAGTAATGAAAAACTGTTTTTT